The 32 T cell receptor beta chains listed next were all sequenced from one sample in a study of low-dose radiotherapy and immunotherapy resistance in tumors. Regarding time point: after trial treatment. This sample's treatment: LDRT plus nivolumab, ipilimumab, low-dose cyclophosphamide and aspirin (RACIN trial). Primers used for first-strand cDNA, a TRAV- and TRBV-specific set, covered both alpha and beta chains. Both a constant-region primer and a V-primer adapter served to amplify TCRs across 15 to 25 PCR cycles. Each CDR3 protein is one row after TCRdb ran MiXCR on the reads. The table shows under 90,000 distinct CDR3 sequences, with around 17% occurring only once. The sample was PBMCs, taken after low-dose radiotherapy plus immunotherapy. Receptors originate from a male donor with prostate cancer.

Ten or more counts support this clonotype. The chain couples TRBV10-3 to TRBJ2-7; TRBD2 matches 11 bases. This CDR3 region has 15 residues. The V gene's germline CDR1 is ENHRY and CDR2 SYGVKD. V was clipped by 6 bases and J by 3 bases; unmatched bases: 7. The CDR3 coding sequence is TGTGCCATCAGGACAACTAGCGGGAGTGTCTACGAGCAGTACTTC. It is translated as CAIRTTSGSVYEQYF.

This clonotype appeared many times. The chain uses TRBV7-6 and TRBJ1-3, with D unclear. Germline V lookup: CDR1 SGHVS, CDR2 FNYEAQ. Trimming shortened V by 5 bases and J by 5 bases, and 10 bases separated the two germline ends. This CDR3 has 13 residues. CDR3 loop: CASSPNQRNTIYF. The CDR3 DNA follows: TGTGCCAGCAGCCCCAACCAGAGAAACACCATATATTTT.

This clonotype was seen many times. The J gene is TRBJ1-2, the V gene TRBV6-1; D might be TRBD1 (6 bases). There are 17 residues in the CDR3. Trimming left V 1 base short and J 2 bases short, with 17 bases between. From germline, CDR1 is MNHNS and CDR2 SASEGT. The CDR3 is CASSEGPNGGGNYGYTF. Here the CDR3 DNA reads TGTGCCAGCAGTGAAGGTCCTAATGGGGGGGGCAACTATGGCTACACCTTC.

About this clonotype: One junction end disagrees with the germline gene, perhaps due to a read error. The chain uses TRBV5-3 and TRBJ1-5, with D unresolved. TRBV5-3 is designated an ORF whose function remains uncertain. This CDR3 region has 13 residues. The CDR3 DNA is TGTGCCAGCAGCTTGCTCTGGGATCAGCCCCAGCATTTT. Translating gives CASSLLWDQPQHF.

This clonotype was detected ten times or more. This chain uses TRBV28 with TRBJ2-2, with TRBD1 identical over 7 bases. CDR1 is MDHEN, CDR2 SYDVKM, per germline. The CDR3 extends over 15 amino acids. V dropped 5 bases and J dropped 5; count of bases not matched to a gene: 8. This CDR3 reads CASSPPGQRTGELFF. CDR3 nucleotide sequence: TGTGCCAGCAGTCCTCCGGGACAGCGGACCGGGGAGCTGTTTTTT. The variable domain in full, completed from reference TRBV28 and TRBJ2-2, reads DVKVTQSSRYLVKRTGEKVFLECVQDMDHENMFWYRQDPGLGLRLIYFSYDVKMKEKGDIPEGYSVSREKKERFSLILESASTNQTSMYLCASSPPGQRTGELFFGEGSRLTVL.

This clonotype came up many times. Relative to the germline gene, one junction end is altered; a read error may explain this. The genes are TRBV29-1 and TRBJ1-4, with D hard to call. CDR1 SQVTM and CDR2 ANQGSEA come from the germline V gene. The CDR3 length is 13 residues. The CDR3 is CSVGGLTTEKLFF. CDR3 DNA: TGCAGCGTTGGAGGCCTCACTACTGAAAAACTGTTTTTT.

For this clonotype: This probably arose from a read error, given a far larger clone one base away. The rearrangement uses TRBV26 and TRBJ1-5; TRBD1 is the table's D call, not checked against the DNA. TRBV26 is a recognized pseudogene. This CDR3 has 16 amino acids. CDR3 loop: CASRRPGKGDNQPQHF. The CDR3 DNA follows: TGTGCCAGCAGGAGGCCGGGCAAGGGGGACAATCAGCCCCAGCATTTT.

This clonotype has ten or more counts. The rearrangement joins TRBV5-1 to TRBJ2-7, with TRBD2 identical over 9 bases. Trimming cost V 0 bases and J 4 bases; bases outside gene matches: 8. The CDR3 has 16 amino acids. CDR1 and CDR2 (germline): SGHRS, YFSETQ. CDR3 sequence: CASSLDRSSGTYEQYF. The CDR3 DNA follows: TGCGCCAGCAGCTTGGATCGGTCTAGCGGGACTTACGAGCAGTACTTC.

This clonotype has at least ten counts. V and J are TRBV2 and TRBJ2-3; D is perhaps TRBD1 (6 bases). V was cut by 5 bases and J by 2 bases, with 8 bases left in between. Germline V gives CDR1 SNHLY, CDR2 FYNNEI. The CDR3 is made up of 13 amino acids. This CDR3 is CASSRDITDTQYF. DNA of the CDR3: TGTGCCAGCAGTAGGGACATCACAGATACGCAGTATTTT.

This clonotype was counted at least ten times. The genes are TRBV27 and TRBJ2-2, with a tentative D call TRBD1 (5 bases). This CDR3 spans 12 amino acids. CDR1 and CDR2 from the germline V gene are MNHEY and SMNVEV (reference sequence). Deletions cut 5 bases from V and 7 bases from J, with 8 bases between. The CDR3 here is CASSNRIGELFF. The CDR3 DNA is TGTGCCAGCAGTAACAGGATCGGGGAGCTGTTTTTT.

V gene TRBV28 combines with J gene TRBJ2-5; no definite D call. The CDR3 covers 14 residues. Trimming pared 6 bases from V and 5 bases from J, leaving 16 bases between. Germline assignment: CDR1 MDHEN and CDR2 SYDVKM. The CDR3 bases are TGTGCCAGCAGCATAGGCGGAGTGACGGAGACCCAGTACTTC. It specifies CASSIGGVTETQYF.

This clonotype has at least ten counts. This sequence joins TRBV10-3 and TRBJ2-2, with D possibly called TRBD1 or TRBD2 (5 bases each). The CDR3 covers 12 residues. The germline V gene has CDR1 ENHRY and CDR2 SYGVKD. The V end lost 11 bases, the J end lost 4 bases, and 11 bases lay between the germline ends. The CDR3 coding sequence is TGTGCCGCCGGGACCGGCACCGGGGAGCTGTTTTTT. Its protein product is CAAGTGTGELFF.

This clonotype was counted ten times or more. The chain is built from TRBV29-1 and TRBJ1-1; TRBD1 aligns across 8 bases. Trimming at V came to 6 bases and at J to 7 bases, leaving 7 bases not matched to a gene. The CDR3 length is 12 residues. Germline CDR1 is SQVTM and CDR2 is ANQGSEA. The CDR3 nucleotides are TGCAGCGTCGTAGACAGGGGAGGTGAAGCTTTCTTT. Encoded protein: CSVVDRGGEAFF.

This clonotype was recorded at least ten times. This chain connects TRBV12-3 or TRBV12-4 to TRBJ2-7; D remains unclear. Trimming cost V 2 bases and J 6 bases, with 8 bases left between them. The CDR3 consists of 12 residues. The CDR3 here is CASSLKSPEQYF. The DNA for the CDR3 is TGTGCCAGCAGTTTAAAATCCCCCGAGCAGTACTTC.

The V and J genes are TRBV7-2 and TRBJ2-1; the match to TRBD2 covers 7 bases. Looked up from germline, CDR1 is SGHTA and CDR2 is FQGNSA. The CDR3 runs to 13 residues. Trimming removed 5 bases from V and 5 bases from J; junction bases left unmatched: 3. This chain's CDR3 is CASSPTSHNEQFF. The DNA for the CDR3 is TGTGCCAGCAGCCCGACTAGCCACAATGAGCAGTTCTTC.

This clonotype was detected many times. The V gene is TRBV20-1, the J gene TRBJ2-7; D possibly corresponds to TRBD2 (5 bases). The CDR3 length is 16 residues. Germline CDR1 reads DFQATT; CDR2 reads SNEGSKA (reference sequence). The V gene lost 0 bases and the J gene lost 5 bases, with 20 bases spanning the gap. In DNA, the CDR3 is TGCAGTGCTAGAGATCTATCCCTTCTCCCGGGGAACGAGCAGTACTTC. It specifies CSARDLSLLPGNEQYF.

This clonotype has at least ten counts. The V gene is TRBV28, the J gene TRBJ2-4; 7 positions match TRBD2. Germline CDR1 and CDR2: MDHEN and SYDVKM. The CDR3 is made up of 14 amino acids. V gave up 8 bases and J gave up 3 bases; unmatched junction bases: 7. CDR3 loop: CASGTSDLKNIQYF. In nucleotides, the CDR3 is TGTGCCAGCGGTACTAGCGATCTCAAAAACATTCAGTACTTC. Full variable domain (missing parts from reference TRBV28 and TRBJ2-4): DVKVTQSSRYLVKRTGEKVFLECVQDMDHENMFWYRQDPGLGLRLIYFSYDVKMKEKGDIPEGYSVSREKKERFSLILESASTNQTSMYLCASGTSDLKNIQYFGAGTRLSVL.

This clonotype was recorded many times. V gene TRBV4-3 combines with J gene TRBJ2-3; D uncertain. Per germline, CDR1 LGHNA and CDR2 YSLEER. V shed 0 bases and J shed 0 bases, with 7 bases lying between them. CDR3 length equals 15 residues. The CDR3 DNA sequence: TGCGCCAGCAGCCAAGAATACACTAGCACAGATACGCAGTATTTT. Its protein is CASSQEYTSTDTQYF.

The CDR3 nucleotides read TGCGCCAGCAGCCAATACAATTCTTTGGATGAGCAGTACTTC. This translates into CASSQYNSLDEQYF. This sequence joins TRBV4-1 and TRBJ2-7; D is unresolved. CDR1 is MGHRA, CDR2 YSYEKL, per germline. The CDR3 is 14 residues long. V lost 2 bases and J lost 7, with 15 bases in between.

Many counts were recorded for this clonotype. The CDR3 DNA reads as TGTGCCAGCAGTGATGGGGGACGGTCCTACGAGCAGTACTTC. It yields the protein CASSDGGRSYEQYF. The chain employs TRBV6-1 and TRBJ2-7, with D perhaps given as TRBD1 or TRBD2 (5 bases each). Trimming removed 3 bases from V and 1 base from J, with 10 bases in between. Germline CDR1 MNHNS, CDR2 SASEGT. This CDR3 is built from 14 residues.

Ten or more counts support this clonotype. The chain joins TRBV6-5 to TRBJ2-7; 10 bases are shared with TRBD1. V shed 0 bases and J 3 bases; nucleotides not matched to a gene: 8. The CDR3 length is 17 residues. Looked up from germline, CDR1 is MNHEY and CDR2 is SVGAGI. This chain's CDR3 is CASSYSVRGTGVYEQYF. In DNA, the CDR3 is TGTGCCAGCAGTTACTCGGTTCGCGGGACAGGGGTCTACGAGCAGTACTTC.

In this sample, this clonotype turned up many times. This chain connects TRBV29-1 to TRBJ1-3, with 8 bases identical to TRBD1. Germline assignment: CDR1 SQVTM and CDR2 ANQGSEA. V was clipped by 4 bases and J by 1 base; unmatched bases: 3. This CDR3 is 14 amino acids long. CDR3 loop: CSVGGQGSGNTIYF. The CDR3 DNA reads TGCAGCGTTGGCGGACAGGGATCTGGAAACACCATATATTTT.

This clonotype was counted many times. The chain links TRBV30 to TRBJ2-3; the D gene is possibly TRBD1 (6 bases). Germline lookup yields CDR1 GTSNPN and CDR2 SVGIG (reference sequence). V gave up 3 bases and J gave up 3 bases, with 13 bases separating them. This CDR3 comprises 14 residues. This CDR3 reads CAWSRGGGTDTQYF. CDR3 coding DNA: TGTGCCTGGAGCCGAGGGGGTGGGACAGATACGCAGTATTTT.

Turning to this clonotype: Given a far larger clone just one base away, this is likely a sequencing read error. This chain connects TRBV28 to TRBJ2-1; 10 positions match TRBD2. The CDR3 totals 16 residues. Losses at the gene ends were 7 bases for V and 10 bases for J; bases not matched to a gene: 16. From germline, CDR1 is MDHEN and CDR2 SYDVKM. CDR3 loop: CASTTRALAGSYEQFF. In nucleotides, the CDR3 is TGTGCCAGCACCACCAGGGCACTAGCGGGGTCCTACGAGCAGTTCTTC.

Regarding this clonotype: This sequence is one base from a far larger clone and is likely a read error. The rearrangement uses TRBV7-6 and TRBJ2-7; D tentatively reads TRBD1 or TRBD2 (5 bases each). CDR1 and CDR2 (germline): SGHVS, FNYEAQ. The CDR3 is 14 amino acids. Deletions cut 3 bases from V and 8 bases from J, with 17 bases between. The CDR3 sequence is CASSFPGETDKQYF. The DNA for the CDR3 is TGTGCCAGCAGCTTCCCCGGGGAAACGGACAAGCAGTACTTC.

Many counts were recorded for this clonotype. This chain joins TRBV4-2 and TRBJ2-7; 9 bases are shared with TRBD2. Germline lookup yields CDR1 LGHNA and CDR2 YNFKEQ. V gave up 0 bases and J gave up 6 bases; unmatched junction bases: 9. This CDR3 is 16 amino acids long. The CDR3 protein is CASSQDQGGRALEQYF. The CDR3, as DNA: TGTGCCAGCAGCCAAGATCAGGGCGGGAGGGCCCTCGAGCAGTACTTC.

This clonotype was picked up many times. The V and J genes are TRBV27 and TRBJ1-4, with D uncertain. The V and J ends lost 6 bases and 8 bases respectively, with 16 bases between them. CDR1 MNHEY and CDR2 SMNVEV come from the germline V gene (reference sequence). CDR3 length equals 14 residues. The CDR3 is CASRNANSPEKLFF. For the CDR3, the DNA is TGTGCCAGCAGAAACGCGAACTCTCCGGAAAAACTGTTTTTT.

This clonotype was found many times. The chain is built from TRBV12-3 or TRBV12-4 and TRBJ2-5, with a weak D call TRBD1 (6 bases). This CDR3 region has 16 residues. V dropped 6 bases and J dropped 2 bases, with 19 bases sitting between them. The CDR3 DNA follows: TGTGCCAGCAGCCTCAGGGTTGGGGGCAATCAAGAGACCCAGTACTTC. Protein: CASSLRVGGNQETQYF.

This clonotype came up many times. Sequence at one end of the junction differs from germline and may be a read error. The CDR3 protein is CASSLGGTSGKMAF. The CDR3 bases are TGTGCCAGCAGCCTAGGGGGGACTAGCGGGAAAATGGCCTTC. The V gene is TRBV7-2, the J gene TRBJ2-1; 13 nucleotides line up with TRBD2. CDR1 and CDR2 (germline): SGHTA, FQGNSA. The CDR3 is 14 amino acids.

About this clonotype: The likely explanation is a read error, given a far larger clone one base away. V gene TRBV6-1 combines with J gene TRBJ2-1; the match to TRBD2 covers 7 bases. This CDR3 is 15 amino acids long. The germline V gene encodes CDR1 MNHNS and CDR2 SASEGT. V lost 3 bases and J lost 5; bases outside the gene matches: 7. For the CDR3, the DNA is TGTGCCAGCAGTGAGTCCCTAGCGGCGAACAATGAGCAGTTCTTC. Protein: CASSESLAANNEQFF.

A word on this clonotype: A far larger clone is only one base removed, so a read error is likely. The CDR3 nucleotides are TGTGCCAGCAGCCAAGAACTAGCGGGTTGGGATGAGCAGTACTTC. It encodes CASSQELAGWDEQYF. The chain recombines TRBV3-1 with TRBJ2-1; 9 bases line up with TRBD2. The J call may be mistaken, given a closer DNA end match to TRBJ2-7. CDR3 length: 15 residues. Germline-derived CDR1 and CDR2 are LGHDT and YNNKEL (reference sequence).

Regarding this clonotype: This sequence is one base from a far larger clone and is likely a read error. The rearrangement links TRBV7-2 to TRBJ2-7; 12 nucleotides line up with TRBD2. Germline V gene sequence: CDR1 SGHTA, CDR2 FQGNSA. This CDR3 is built from 15 residues. J gave up 7 bases and V 4 bases, and 8 bases lay outside the gene matches. CDR3 in amino acids: CASSSTSGSSNEQYF. The CDR3, as DNA: TGTGCCAGCAGCTCGACTAGCGGGAGCAGCAATGAGCAGTACTTC.